The 20 T cell receptor beta chains presented below share a single source sample, sequenced in a study of T cell clonality in common variable immunodeficiency. Method: immunoSEQ multiplex PCR; TCRdb's copy keeps in-frame clones and lacks some. The repertoire consists of approximately 81,000 clones, none detected only once. The specimen was peripheral blood mononuclear cells. Every receptor here comes from a person between 18 and 75 years old in good health.

This clone was observed at least ten times. The CDR3 end is not reached by the read, which stops 3 residues before it; the germline J gene fills it in. The rearrangement joins TRBV6-2 or TRBV6-3 to TRBJ2-7, with 10 bases aligning to TRBD2. This CDR3 is built from 15 residues. Germline CDR1 MNHEY, CDR2 SVGEGT. V was pared by 6 bases and J by 5 bases, with 10 bases of the junction left unmatched. This chain's CDR3 is CASRGVAGGFHEQYF. The DNA read from the CDR3 is TGTGCCAGCAGGGGGGTAGCGGGAGGATTCCACGAG.

This clone was observed many times. The CDR3 is cut off 3 residues early in the read; its end comes from the germline J gene. The chain carries TRBV18 and TRBJ2-3, with TRBD2 identical over 8 bases. Germline V gene data show CDR1 as KGHSH and CDR2 as LQKENI. The CDR3 is 16 amino acids. V lost 1 base and J lost 2; bases outside the gene matches: 5. The CDR3 loop reads CASSPLSGSFTDTQYF. Partial CDR3 DNA: TGTGCCAGCTCACCACTCAGCGGGAGCTTCACAGATACG.

With respect to this clone: The sequenced fragment ends 3 residues before the CDR3 boundary, so the rest is inferred from the germline J gene. The rearrangement uses TRBV25-1 and TRBJ2-7; 7 bases agree with TRBD1. With V trimmed by 5 bases and J by 6 bases, 10 bases remained unmatched. This CDR3 is built from 14 residues. Germline CDR1 is MGHDK and CDR2 is SYGVNS. CDR3 sequence: CASSLQGRGGEQYF. CDR3 DNA, as far as it was read: TGTGCCAGCAGTCTACAGGGGCGAGGGGGCGAG.

This clone was seen many times. The read is 3 residues too short to cover the CDR3 end, so that end is filled in from the germline J gene. The V and J genes are TRBV7-2 and TRBJ1-2, with 8 bases that match TRBD1. The CDR3 totals 14 residues. In germline, CDR1 is SGHTA, CDR2 FQGNSA. V lost 7 bases and J lost 4; bases outside the gene matches: 8. The chain's CDR3 is CASTMTGVSYGYTF. CDR3 bases read: TGTGCCAGCACTATGACAGGGGTTTCCTATGGC.

The table lists this clone with many counts. Read data end 3 residues before the CDR3 end; the end is taken from the germline J gene. The chain couples TRBV5-1 to TRBJ1-6; no reliable D call. The germline V gene encodes CDR1 SGHRS and CDR2 YFSETQ. This CDR3 region has 15 residues. V lost 0 bases and J lost 5, with 9 bases in between. The DNA read from the CDR3 is TGCGCCAGCAGCTTGGCAACAGACAATAATTCACCC. This gives the protein CASSLATDNNSP. The full CDR3 protein is CASSLATDNNSPLHF.

This clone was detected many times. The read falls 3 residues short of the CDR3 end, and the missing part is taken from the germline J gene. The genes are TRBV13 and TRBJ2-7; 7 nucleotides agree with TRBD1. Losses at the gene ends were 5 bases for V and 1 base for J; bases not matched to a gene: 5. The V gene's germline CDR1 is PRHDT and CDR2 FYEKMQ (reference sequence). The length of the CDR3 is 14 residues. CDR3 DNA, as far as it was read: TGTGCCAGCAGCAAGGACAGGTCATCCTACGAG. It specifies CASSKDRSSYE. The full-length CDR3 reads as CASSKDRSSYEQYF.

This clone was seen at least ten times. The read ends 3 residues early relative to the CDR3; the germline J gene fills the gap. The rearrangement joins TRBV20-1 to TRBJ2-2; the D gene is possibly TRBD1 (6 bases). CDR3 size: 15 residues. CDR1 and CDR2 (germline): DFQATT, SNEGSKA (reference sequence). V was cut by 3 bases and J by 2 bases, with 13 bases left in between. The CDR3 protein is CSARNGQINTGELFF. The part of the CDR3 DNA that was read is TGCAGTGCTAGGAACGGACAGATAAACACCGGGGAG.

This clone was picked up many times. The read halts 3 residues ahead of the CDR3 end, with the missing end drawn from the germline J gene. The V gene is TRBV5-1, the J gene TRBJ2-7, with 7 bases matching TRBD1. The junction had 13 bases not matched to a gene; V was cut back by 4 bases and J by 3 bases. CDR1 is SGHRS and CDR2 is YFSETQ in the germline V gene. This CDR3 spans 16 amino acids. Incomplete CDR3 DNA: TGCGCCAGCAGCGCCGGAAGGGGGCGTACGGACTACGAG. This encodes CASSAGRGRTDYE. The full CDR3 protein is CASSAGRGRTDYEQYF.

The sample holds many counts of this clone. With the read ending 3 residues before the CDR3 end, the germline J gene is used to fill in that end. The chain uses TRBV5-8 and TRBJ1-4, with D maybe TRBD1 (6 bases). V lost 4 bases to trimming and J lost 7 bases, with 14 bases between them. Germline lookup yields CDR1 SGHTS and CDR2 YDEGEE. The CDR3 sequence is 14 residues long. CDR3 DNA (partial): TGTGCCAGCAGCCGGACCAGGGGTACTGAAAAA. This encodes CASSRTRGTEK. The whole CDR3 protein is CASSRTRGTEKLFF.

CDR3 in amino acids: CSARDLTGYNEQFF. The part of the CDR3 DNA that was read is TGCAGTGCTAGGGATTTGACAGGGTACAATGAG. V is TRBV20-1 and J is TRBJ2-1; 7 bases are shared with TRBD1. Coverage ceases 3 residues before the CDR3 finishes, and the germline J gene fills in the end. Unmatched junction bases numbered 6, after V lost 3 bases and J lost 4 bases. The germline gives CDR1 DFQATT, CDR2 SNEGSKA (reference sequence). The CDR3 length is 14 residues.

In its sample, this clone was seen many times. The read ends 3 residues before the CDR3 terminus; that terminus is restored from the germline J gene. The gene calls are TRBV7-6 and TRBJ2-3; D perhaps matches TRBD2 (5 bases). Germline values: CDR1 SGHVS, CDR2 FNYEAQ. The V gene lost 2 bases and the J gene lost 2 bases, with 14 bases spanning the gap. The CDR3 is 16 amino acids. Partial CDR3 DNA: TGTGCCAGCAGCTTAAACGGACTCGGAAACACAGATACG. Protein: CASSLNGLGNTDT. The CDR3 as a whole reads CASSLNGLGNTDTQYF.

Ten or more counts support this clone. The read is 3 residues too short to cover the CDR3 end, so that end is filled in from the germline J gene. This chain uses TRBV6-2 or TRBV6-3 with TRBJ1-5; 8 bases are shared with TRBD1. The CDR3 spans 15 residues. Trimming cost V 7 bases and J 1 base; bases outside gene matches: 6. Germline V lookup: CDR1 MNHEY, CDR2 SVGEGT. CDR3 DNA, as far as it was read: TGTGCCAGCAACCTTACAGGGGGAAGCAATCAGCCC. Translated: CASNLTGGSNQP. The entire CDR3 sequence reads CASNLTGGSNQPQHF.

Comments on this clone: The read falls 3 residues short of the CDR3 end, and the missing part is taken from the germline J gene. The chain joins TRBV7-2 to TRBJ1-1; D remains ambiguous. V lost 5 bases and J lost 1, with 8 bases in between. Germline CDR1 and CDR2: SGHTA and FQGNSA. The CDR3 contains 13 residues. The CDR3 protein is CASSVQANTEAFF. Incomplete CDR3 DNA: TGTGCCAGCAGCGTTCAGGCGAACACTGAA.

This clone was detected ten times or more. From the germline J gene comes the end of the CDR3, since the read stops 3 residues before it. V gene TRBV20-1 combines with J gene TRBJ2-1; possible D gene TRBD2, 6 bases. CDR3 length: 17 amino acids. Germline V gene sequence: CDR1 DFQATT, CDR2 SNEGSKA (reference sequence). The germline V and J ends were trimmed by 3 bases and 4 bases, with 22 bases remaining between them. Incomplete CDR3 DNA: TGCAGTGCTAGCCCTCACTCGACTAGGAAAAAATACAATGAG. It codes for CSASPHSTRKKYNE. The CDR3, in full, reads CSASPHSTRKKYNEQFF.

This clone was counted ten times or more. The read stops 3 residues short of the end of the CDR3; the missing end is completed from the germline J gene. The chain employs TRBV10-3 and TRBJ2-5, with TRBD1 matching 7 bases. The germline gives CDR1 ENHRY, CDR2 SYGVKD. Trimming took 6 bases from V and 2 from J; bases not matched to a gene: 9. This CDR3 has 15 amino acids. Incomplete CDR3 DNA: TGTGCCATCAGCGTAACAGGGGCCGCTCAAGAGACC. Its protein is CAISVTGAAQET. The complete CDR3 reads CAISVTGAAQETQYF.

In this sample, this clone turned up many times. The read terminates 3 residues ahead of where the CDR3 ends, so the germline J gene completes it. V and J are TRBV19 and TRBJ1-5; 8 nucleotides align to TRBD1. Trimming took 3 bases from V and 7 from J; bases not matched to a gene: 14. The germline CDR1 and CDR2 sequences are LNHDA and SQIVND (reference sequence). There are 17 residues in the CDR3. CDR3 sequence reads: CASSMDRTGRAGQPQHF. Partial CDR3 DNA: TGTGCCAGTAGTATGGACCGGACAGGGAGGGCAGGGCAGCCC.

This clone came up many times. The read terminates 3 residues before the CDR3 end, so the remaining end is supplied by the germline J gene. The rearrangement uses TRBV7-6 and TRBJ1-1; D perhaps matches TRBD1 (6 bases). This CDR3 is 15 amino acids long. Germline V CDR1 and CDR2: SGHVS, FNYEAQ. The V gene lost 5 bases and the J gene lost 6 bases, with 19 bases spanning the gap. Incomplete CDR3 DNA: TGTGCCAGCAGCCCGGGGCAGGGGCTGTTCGCTGAA. Its protein product is CASSPGQGLFAE. The full CDR3 protein reads CASSPGQGLFAEAFF.

This clone came up many times. The CDR3 end is not reached by the read, which stops 3 residues before it; the germline J gene fills it in. The V gene is TRBV5-1, the J gene TRBJ2-5; D gene uncertain. The ends were cut back, 2 bases at V and 1 base at J, with 9 bases in the middle. The CDR3 extends over 14 amino acids. The germline V gene encodes CDR1 SGHRS and CDR2 YFSETQ. The CDR3 DNA, read in part, is TGCGCCAGCAGCTTTACTACACTCCAAGAGACC. As protein: CASSFTTLQET. The full CDR3 protein reads CASSFTTLQETQYF.

There are a few counts of this clone. The CDR3 end falls 3 residues outside the read, so it is completed with the germline J gene. The chain employs TRBV7-9 and TRBJ1-5; D ambiguous. V lost 1 base and J lost 4, with 5 bases in between. The CDR3 contains 13 residues. The germline V gene encodes CDR1 SEHNR and CDR2 FQNEAQ (reference sequence). The CDR3 spells CASSLGANQPQHF. The DNA read from the CDR3 is TGTGCCAGCAGCTTAGGAGCGAATCAGCCC.

This clone occurred many times. The observed sequence ends 3 residues before the CDR3 terminus, with the missing tail filled in from the germline J gene. J is TRBJ2-7 and V is TRBV19, with D perhaps TRBD2 (5 bases). The V gene's germline CDR1 is LNHDA and CDR2 SQIVND (reference sequence). The ends were cut back, 1 base at V and 6 bases at J, with 13 bases in the middle. This CDR3 has 14 residues. This CDR3 reads CASSIVANRGEQYF. CDR3 DNA (partial): TGTGCCAGTAGTATAGTTGCCAATCGGGGCGAG. Filled out from reference TRBV19 and TRBJ2-7, the complete variable domain reads DGGITQSPKYLFRKEGQNVTLSCEQNLNHDAMYWYRQDPGQGLRLIYYSQIVNDFQKGDIAEGYSVSREKKESFPLTVTSAQKNPTAFYLCASSIVANRGEQYFGPGTRLTVT.